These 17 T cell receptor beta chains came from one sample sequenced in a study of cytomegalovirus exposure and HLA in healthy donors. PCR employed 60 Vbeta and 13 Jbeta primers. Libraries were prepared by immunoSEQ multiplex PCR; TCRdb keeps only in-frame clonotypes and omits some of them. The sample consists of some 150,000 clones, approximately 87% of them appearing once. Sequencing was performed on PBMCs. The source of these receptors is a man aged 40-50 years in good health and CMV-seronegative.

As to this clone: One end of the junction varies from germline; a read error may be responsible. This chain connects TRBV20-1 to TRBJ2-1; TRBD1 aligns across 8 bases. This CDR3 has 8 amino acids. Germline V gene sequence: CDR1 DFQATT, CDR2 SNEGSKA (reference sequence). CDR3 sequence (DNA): TGCAGTGCAGACAGGGGAGTCTTC. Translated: CSADRGVF.

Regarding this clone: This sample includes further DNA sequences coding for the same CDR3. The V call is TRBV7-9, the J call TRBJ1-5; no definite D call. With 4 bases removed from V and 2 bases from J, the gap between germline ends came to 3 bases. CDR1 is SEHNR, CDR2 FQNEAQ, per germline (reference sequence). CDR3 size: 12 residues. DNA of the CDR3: TGTGCCAGCAGCTCCGGCAATCAGCCCCAGCATTTT. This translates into CASSSGNQPQHF.

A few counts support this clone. CDR3 DNA: TGTGCCAGCAGCGTTCGGGGAGGCAACACCATATATTTT. Its translation: CASSVRGGNTIYF. V and J are TRBV6-1 and TRBJ1-3; unclear D gene. The germline V gene has CDR1 MNHNS and CDR2 SASEGT. V lost 6 bases to trimming and J lost 7 bases, with 13 bases between them. This CDR3 is 13 amino acids long.

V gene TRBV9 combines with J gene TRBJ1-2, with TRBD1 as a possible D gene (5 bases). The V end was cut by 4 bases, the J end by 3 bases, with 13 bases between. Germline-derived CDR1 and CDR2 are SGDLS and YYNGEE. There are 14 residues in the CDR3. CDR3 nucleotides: TGTGCCAGCAGCCCTGACAGCTCTCACTATGGCTACACCTTC. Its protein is CASSPDSSHYGYTF.

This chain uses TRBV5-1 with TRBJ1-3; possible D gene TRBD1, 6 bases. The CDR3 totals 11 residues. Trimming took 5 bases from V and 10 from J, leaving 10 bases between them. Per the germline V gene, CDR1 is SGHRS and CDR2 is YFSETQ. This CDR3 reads CASRADRTIYF. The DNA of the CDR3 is TGCGCCAGCAGAGCGGACAGAACCATATATTTT.

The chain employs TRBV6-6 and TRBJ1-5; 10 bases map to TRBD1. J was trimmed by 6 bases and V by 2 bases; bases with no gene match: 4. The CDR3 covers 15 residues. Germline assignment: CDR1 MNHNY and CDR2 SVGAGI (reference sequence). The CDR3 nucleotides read TGTGCCAGCAGTTACCCCGGGACAGGGGTTCAGCCCCAGCATTTT. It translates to CASSYPGTGVQPQHF.

The CDR3 loop reads CASSSGLAGGLRGTDTQYF. Here the CDR3 DNA reads TGCGCCAGCAGCTCCGGACTAGCGGGAGGGCTAAGGGGCACAGATACGCAGTATTTT. The V call is TRBV5-1, the J call TRBJ2-3; TRBD2 matches 15 bases. The CDR3 extends over 19 amino acids. J was trimmed by 1 base and V by 3 bases; bases with no gene match: 9. Germline CDR1 reads SGHRS; CDR2 reads YFSETQ.

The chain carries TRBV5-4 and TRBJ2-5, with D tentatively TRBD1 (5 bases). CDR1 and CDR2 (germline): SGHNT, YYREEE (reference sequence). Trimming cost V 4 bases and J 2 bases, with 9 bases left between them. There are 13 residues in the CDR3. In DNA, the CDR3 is TGTGCCAGCAGCCCCGACAGTCAAGAGACCCAGTACTTC. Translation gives CASSPDSQETQYF.

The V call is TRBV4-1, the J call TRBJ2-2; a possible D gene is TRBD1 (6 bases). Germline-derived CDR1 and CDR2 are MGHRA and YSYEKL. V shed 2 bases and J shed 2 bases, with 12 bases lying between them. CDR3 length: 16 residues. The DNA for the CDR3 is TGCGCCAGCAGCCAACACGGGACACCAAACACCGGGGAGCTGTTTTTT. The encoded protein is CASSQHGTPNTGELFF.

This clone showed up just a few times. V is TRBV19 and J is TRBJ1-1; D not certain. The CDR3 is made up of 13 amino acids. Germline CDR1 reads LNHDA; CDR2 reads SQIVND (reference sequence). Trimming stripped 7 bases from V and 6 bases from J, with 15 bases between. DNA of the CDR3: TGTGCCAGTACCCGCCGGGGTGTATCTGAAGCTTTCTTT. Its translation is CASTRRGVSEAFF.

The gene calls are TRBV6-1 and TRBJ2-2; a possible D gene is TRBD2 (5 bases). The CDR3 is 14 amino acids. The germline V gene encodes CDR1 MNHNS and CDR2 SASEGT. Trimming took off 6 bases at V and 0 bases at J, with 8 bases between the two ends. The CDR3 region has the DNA TGTGCCAGCAGGAGAGGGACGAACACCGGGGAGCTGTTTTTT. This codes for CASRRGTNTGELFF.

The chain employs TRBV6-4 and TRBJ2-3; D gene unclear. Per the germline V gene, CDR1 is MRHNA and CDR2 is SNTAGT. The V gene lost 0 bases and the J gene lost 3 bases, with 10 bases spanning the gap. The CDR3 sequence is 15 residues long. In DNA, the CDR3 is TGTGCCAGCAGTGACTCGGTGGAGAGTACAGATACGCAGTATTTT. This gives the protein CASSDSVESTDTQYF.

The DNA of the CDR3 is TGTGCCAGCAGTTCCGGGACAGGCGTTGGGGAGCTGTTTTTT. Translation gives CASSSGTGVGELFF. The chain uses TRBV2 and TRBJ2-2, with TRBD1 matching over 8 bases. The V gene's germline CDR1 is SNHLY and CDR2 FYNNEI. The CDR3 is 14 residues long. With 5 bases clipped from V and 8 bases from J, the junction kept 7 bases outside the gene matches.

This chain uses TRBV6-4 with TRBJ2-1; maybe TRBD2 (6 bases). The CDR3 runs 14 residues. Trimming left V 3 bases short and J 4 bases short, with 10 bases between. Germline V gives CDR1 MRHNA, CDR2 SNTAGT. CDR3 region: CASSEGTGYNEQFF. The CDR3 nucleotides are TGTGCCAGCAGTGAAGGGACTGGGTACAATGAGCAGTTCTTC.

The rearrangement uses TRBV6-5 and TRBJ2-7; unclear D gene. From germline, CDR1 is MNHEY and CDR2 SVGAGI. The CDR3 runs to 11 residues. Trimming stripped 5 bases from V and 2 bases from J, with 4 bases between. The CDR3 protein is CASSLPYEQYF. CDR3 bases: TGTGCCAGCAGTCTCCCCTACGAGCAGTACTTC.

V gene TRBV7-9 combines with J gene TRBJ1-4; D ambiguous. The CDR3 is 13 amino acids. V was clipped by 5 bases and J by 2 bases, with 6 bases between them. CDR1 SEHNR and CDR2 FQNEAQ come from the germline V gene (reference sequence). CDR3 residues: CASSRSTNEKLFF. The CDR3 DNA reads TGTGCCAGCAGCCGGTCCACTAATGAAAAACTGTTTTTT.

CDR3 bases: TGTGCCAGCAGCCCCAGACTAGGCGCAGATACGCAGTATTTT. Translating gives CASSPRLGADTQYF. The chain couples TRBV5-4 to TRBJ2-3; TRBD2 might be the D (6 bases). The germline V and J ends were trimmed by 4 bases and 4 bases, with 13 bases remaining between them. The germline V gene has CDR1 SGHNT and CDR2 YYREEE (reference sequence). The CDR3 has 14 residues. The full variable domain, rest sourced from reference TRBV5-4 and TRBJ2-3, is ETGVTQSPTHLIKTRGQQVTLRCSSQSGHNTVSWYQQALGQGPQFIFQYYREEENGRGNFPPRFSGLQFPNYSSELNVNALELDDSALYLCASSPRLGADTQYFGPGTRLTVL.